The following is a TCR beta chain sequence with its context. Antigen unknown. This specimen belongs to a study of T-cell memory formation after mild COVID-19. TCR alpha and TCR beta cDNA libraries carrying sample barcodes and UMIs came from 5'RACE with constant-segment primers. TCRdb reprocessed the 5' RACE reads with MiXCR, giving one entry per CDR3 protein. The sample has 550,000 to 600,000 distinct CDR3 sequences; 17% are singletons. Study observations and caveats: Contracting clones from day 15 to 85 had balanced CD4/CD8; later expanders favoured CD4+. Cross-reactive memory seemingly joined, as some responding clones were found in pre-infection memory.

Input material: PBMCs or a T cell subset sorted from them (not recorded which). The sequence derives from an adult woman who had mild COVID-19 (a few samples of this study predate the infection). Cell type and time point are not known.

DNA of the CDR3: TGCAGCGTTGAGGGGGAAACTGAAGCTTTCTTT. Translating it yields CSVEGETEAFF. The chain links TRBV29-1 to TRBJ1-1, with D possibly matching TRBD1 (5 bases). The V end was cut by 3 bases, the J end by 5 bases, with 7 bases between. Germline CDR1 SQVTM, CDR2 ANQGSEA. The CDR3 covers 11 residues.